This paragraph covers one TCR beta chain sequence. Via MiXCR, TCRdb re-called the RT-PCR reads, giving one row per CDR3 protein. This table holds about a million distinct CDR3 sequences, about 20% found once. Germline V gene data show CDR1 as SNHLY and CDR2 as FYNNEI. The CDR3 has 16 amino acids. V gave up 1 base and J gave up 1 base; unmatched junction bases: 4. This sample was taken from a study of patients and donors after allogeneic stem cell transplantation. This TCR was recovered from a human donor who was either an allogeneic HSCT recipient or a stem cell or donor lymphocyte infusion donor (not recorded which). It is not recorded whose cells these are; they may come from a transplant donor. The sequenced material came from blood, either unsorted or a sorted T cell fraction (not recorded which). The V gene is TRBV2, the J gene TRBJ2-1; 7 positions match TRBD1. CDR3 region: CASSEGGGESYNEQFF. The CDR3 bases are TGTGCCAGCAGTGAAGGAGGGGGCGAATCCTACAATGAGCAGTTCTTC.